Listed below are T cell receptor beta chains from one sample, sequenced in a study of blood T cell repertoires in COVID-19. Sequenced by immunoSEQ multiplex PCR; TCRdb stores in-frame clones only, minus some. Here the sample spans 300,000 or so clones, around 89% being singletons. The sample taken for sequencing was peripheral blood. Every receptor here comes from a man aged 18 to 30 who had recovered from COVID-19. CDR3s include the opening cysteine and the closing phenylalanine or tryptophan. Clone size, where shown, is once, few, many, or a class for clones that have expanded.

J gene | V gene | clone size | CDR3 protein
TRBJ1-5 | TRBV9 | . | CASSPGGLSNQPQHF
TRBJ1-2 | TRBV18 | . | CASSPPGEVGYTF
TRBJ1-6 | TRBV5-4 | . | CASSSFDRGNSPLHF
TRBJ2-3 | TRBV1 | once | CTSSREPLGGRAFTDTQYF
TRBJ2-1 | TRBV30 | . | CAWSDLAGEHNEQFF
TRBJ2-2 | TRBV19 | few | CASITGTRGHQELFF
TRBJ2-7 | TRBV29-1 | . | CSVGGPGGGVYEQYF
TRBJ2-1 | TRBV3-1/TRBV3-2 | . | CASSQGWAGSNEQFF
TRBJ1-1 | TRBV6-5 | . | CASSSPGQAAWGFF
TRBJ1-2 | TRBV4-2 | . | CASSQDRDRADGYTF
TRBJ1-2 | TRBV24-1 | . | CASIGGQATNYGYTF
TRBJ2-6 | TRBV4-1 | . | CASSQVQGPSGANVLTF
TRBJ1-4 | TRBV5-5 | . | CASSLRTGLGEKLFF
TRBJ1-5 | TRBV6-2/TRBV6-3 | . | CASSPGMGTGQYSNQPQHF
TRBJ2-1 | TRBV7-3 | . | CASSLSRDRVHEQFF
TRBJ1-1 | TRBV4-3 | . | CASSQGVGVRGSTEAFF
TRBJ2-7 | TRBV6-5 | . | CASRDSGRAYEQYF
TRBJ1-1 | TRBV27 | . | CASSLRGTEAFF
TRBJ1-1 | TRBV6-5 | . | CASSQGGEAFF
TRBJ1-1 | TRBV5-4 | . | CASSPWDRVTEAFF
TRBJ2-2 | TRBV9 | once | CASSTDGELFF
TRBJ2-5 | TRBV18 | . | CASSLIGEVAIETQYF
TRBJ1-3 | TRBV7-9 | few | CASSGQGFLSGNTIYF
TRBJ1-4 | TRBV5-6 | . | CASSFLPGTGNGKLFF
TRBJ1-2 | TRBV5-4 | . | CASSADRATYGYTF
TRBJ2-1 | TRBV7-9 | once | CASSIGQTSGKQFF
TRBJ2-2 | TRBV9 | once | CASSAPGLAGFTGELFF
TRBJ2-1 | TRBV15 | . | CATSREGTSVSNEQFF
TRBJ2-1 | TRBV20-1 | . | CSASPGGNEQFF
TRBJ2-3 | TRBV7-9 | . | CASSLLAEPDTQYF
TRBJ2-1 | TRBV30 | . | CAWTPIAGYSYNEQFF
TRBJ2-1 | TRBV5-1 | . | CASTDSGRGSYNEQFF
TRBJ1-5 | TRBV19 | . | CATDRGQNQPQHF
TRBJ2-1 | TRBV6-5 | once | CASSPDSSYNEQFF
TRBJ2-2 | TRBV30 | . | CAWSLQSTNTGELFF
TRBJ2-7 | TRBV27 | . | CASSDRPLDRGSYEQYF
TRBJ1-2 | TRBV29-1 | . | CSVAETYGYTF
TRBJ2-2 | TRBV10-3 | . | CAINSGERTGELFF
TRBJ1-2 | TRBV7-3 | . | CASSSGDRSYGYTF
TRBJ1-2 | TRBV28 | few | CASGQGPANYGYTF
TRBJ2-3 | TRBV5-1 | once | CASSLGLAGEGGTDTQYF
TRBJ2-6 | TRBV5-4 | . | CASSWPGQASSGANVLTF
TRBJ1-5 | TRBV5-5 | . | CASSGTGALGQPQHF
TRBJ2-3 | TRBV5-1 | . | CASSLAQGEVDTQYF
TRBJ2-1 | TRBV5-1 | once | CASSLGLAGVNNEQFF